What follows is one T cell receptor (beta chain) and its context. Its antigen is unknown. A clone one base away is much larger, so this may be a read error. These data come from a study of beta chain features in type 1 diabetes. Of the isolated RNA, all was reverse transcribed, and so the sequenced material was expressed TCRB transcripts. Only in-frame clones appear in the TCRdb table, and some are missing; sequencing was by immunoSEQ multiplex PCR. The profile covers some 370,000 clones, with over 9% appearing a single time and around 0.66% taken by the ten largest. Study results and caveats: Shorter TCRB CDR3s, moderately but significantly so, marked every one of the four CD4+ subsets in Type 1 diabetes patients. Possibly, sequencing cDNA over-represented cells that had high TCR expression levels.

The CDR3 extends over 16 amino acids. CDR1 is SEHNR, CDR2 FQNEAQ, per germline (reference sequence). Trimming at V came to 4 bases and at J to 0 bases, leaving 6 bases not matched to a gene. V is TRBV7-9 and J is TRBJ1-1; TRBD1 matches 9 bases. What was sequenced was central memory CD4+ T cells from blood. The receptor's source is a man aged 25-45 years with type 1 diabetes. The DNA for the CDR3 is TGTGCCAGCAGCTATAAGACAGGGGGTATGAACACTGAAGCTTTCTTT. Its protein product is CASSYKTGGMNTEAFF. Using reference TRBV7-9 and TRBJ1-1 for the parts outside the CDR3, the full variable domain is DTGVSQNPRHKITKRGQNVTFRCDPISEHNRLYWYRQTLGQGPEFLTYFQNEAQLEKSRLLSDRFSAERPKGSFSTLEIQRTEQGDSAMYLCASSYKTGGMNTEAFFGQGTRLTVV.